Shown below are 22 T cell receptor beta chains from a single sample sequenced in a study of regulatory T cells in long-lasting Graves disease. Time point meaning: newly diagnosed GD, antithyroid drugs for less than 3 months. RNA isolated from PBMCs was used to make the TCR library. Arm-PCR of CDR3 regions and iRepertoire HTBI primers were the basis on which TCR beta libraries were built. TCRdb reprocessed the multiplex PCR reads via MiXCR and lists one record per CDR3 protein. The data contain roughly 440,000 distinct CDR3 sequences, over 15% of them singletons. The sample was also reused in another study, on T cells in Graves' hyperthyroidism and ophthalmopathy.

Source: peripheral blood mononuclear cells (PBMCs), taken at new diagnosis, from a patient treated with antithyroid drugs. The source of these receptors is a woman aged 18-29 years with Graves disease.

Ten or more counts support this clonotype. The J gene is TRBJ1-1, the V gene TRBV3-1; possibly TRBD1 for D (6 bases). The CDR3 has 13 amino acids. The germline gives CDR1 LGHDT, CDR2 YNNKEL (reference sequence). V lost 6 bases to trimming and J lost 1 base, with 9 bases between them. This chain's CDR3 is CASRGGPNTEAFF. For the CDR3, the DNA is TGTGCCAGCAGAGGGGGGCCGAACACTGAAGCTTTCTTT.

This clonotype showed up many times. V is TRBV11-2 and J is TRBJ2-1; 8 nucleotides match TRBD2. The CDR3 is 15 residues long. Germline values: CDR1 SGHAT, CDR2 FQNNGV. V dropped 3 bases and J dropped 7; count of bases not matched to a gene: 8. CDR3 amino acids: CASSFRAGASNEQFF. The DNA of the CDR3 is TGTGCCAGCAGCTTTAGAGCGGGAGCTAGTAATGAGCAGTTCTTC.

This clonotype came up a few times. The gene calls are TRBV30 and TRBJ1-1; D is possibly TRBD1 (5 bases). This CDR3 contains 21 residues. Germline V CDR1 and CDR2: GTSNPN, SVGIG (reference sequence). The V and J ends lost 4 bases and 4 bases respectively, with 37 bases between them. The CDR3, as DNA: TGTGCCTGGAACCCGTGGAGAGGGGCGGTGGGAAGGGCTTCTTTGACCACTGAAGCTTTCTTT. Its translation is CAWNPWRGAVGRASLTTEAFF.

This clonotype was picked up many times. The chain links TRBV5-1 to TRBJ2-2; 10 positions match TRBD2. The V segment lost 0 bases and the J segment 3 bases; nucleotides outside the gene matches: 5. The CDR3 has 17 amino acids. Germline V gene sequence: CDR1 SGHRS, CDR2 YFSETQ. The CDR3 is CASSLGTGLAYTGELFF. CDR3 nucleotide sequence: TGCGCCAGCAGCTTGGGGACGGGACTAGCGTACACCGGGGAGCTGTTTTTT.

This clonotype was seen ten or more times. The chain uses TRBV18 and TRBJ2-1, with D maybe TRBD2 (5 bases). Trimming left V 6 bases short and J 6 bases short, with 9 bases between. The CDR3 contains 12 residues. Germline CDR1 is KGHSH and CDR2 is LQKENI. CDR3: CASSRSGNEQFF. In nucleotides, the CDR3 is TGTGCCAGCTCCCGCAGCGGCAATGAGCAGTTCTTC. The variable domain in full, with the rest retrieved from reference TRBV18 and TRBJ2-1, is NAGVMQNPRHLVRRRGQEARLRCSPMKGHSHVYWYRQLPEEGLKFMVYLQKENIIDESGMPKERFSAEFPKEGPSILRIQQVVRGDSAAYFCASSRSGNEQFFGPGTRLTVL.

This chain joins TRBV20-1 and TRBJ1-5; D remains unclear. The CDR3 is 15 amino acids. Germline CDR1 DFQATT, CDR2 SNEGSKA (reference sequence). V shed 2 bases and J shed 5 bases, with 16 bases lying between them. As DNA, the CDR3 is TGCAGTGCTAGACGTTCGTCTTGGGGTGATCAGCCCCAGCATTTT. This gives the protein CSARRSSWGDQPQHF.

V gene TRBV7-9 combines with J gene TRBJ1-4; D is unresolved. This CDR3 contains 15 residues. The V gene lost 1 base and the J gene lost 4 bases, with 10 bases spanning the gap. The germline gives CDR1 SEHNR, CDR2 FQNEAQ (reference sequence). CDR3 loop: CASSLDGSYNEKLFF. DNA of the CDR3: TGTGCCAGCAGCTTAGACGGCAGTTATAATGAAAAACTGTTTTTT. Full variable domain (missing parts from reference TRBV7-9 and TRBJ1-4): DTGVSQNPRHKITKRGQNVTFRCDPISEHNRLYWYRQTLGQGPEFLTYFQNEAQLEKSRLLSDRFSAERPKGSFSTLEIQRTEQGDSAMYLCASSLDGSYNEKLFFGSGTQLSVL.

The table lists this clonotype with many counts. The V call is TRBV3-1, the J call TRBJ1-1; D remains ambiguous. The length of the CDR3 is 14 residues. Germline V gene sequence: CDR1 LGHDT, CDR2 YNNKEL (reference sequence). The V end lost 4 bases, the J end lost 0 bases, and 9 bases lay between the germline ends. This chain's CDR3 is CASSLEAMNTEAFF. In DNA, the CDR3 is TGTGCCAGCAGCCTGGAGGCCATGAACACTGAAGCTTTCTTT.

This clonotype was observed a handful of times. The CDR3 DNA reads TGTGCCTGGAGTTCCAGCGGAGCCCTCACAGATACGCAGTATTTT. As protein: CAWSSSGALTDTQYF. J is TRBJ2-3 and V is TRBV30; a weak D match, TRBD2 (5 bases). The germline V gene has CDR1 GTSNPN and CDR2 SVGIG (reference sequence). This CDR3 has 15 amino acids. The ends were cut back, 2 bases at V and 2 bases at J, with 14 bases in the middle.

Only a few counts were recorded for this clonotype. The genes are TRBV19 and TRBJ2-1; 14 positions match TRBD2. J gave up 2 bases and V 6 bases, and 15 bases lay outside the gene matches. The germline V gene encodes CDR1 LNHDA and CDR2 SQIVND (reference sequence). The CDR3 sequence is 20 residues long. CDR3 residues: CASSPLTSGRAMGPYNEQFF. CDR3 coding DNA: TGTGCCAGTAGCCCTCTGACTAGCGGGAGGGCCATGGGTCCCTACAATGAGCAGTTCTTC.

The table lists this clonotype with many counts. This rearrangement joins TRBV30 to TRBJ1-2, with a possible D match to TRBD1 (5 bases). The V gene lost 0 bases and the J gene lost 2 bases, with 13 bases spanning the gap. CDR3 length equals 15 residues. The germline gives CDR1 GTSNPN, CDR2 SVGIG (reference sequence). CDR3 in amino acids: CAWSVGGKKNYGYTF. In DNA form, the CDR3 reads TGTGCCTGGAGTGTTGGGGGAAAAAAGAACTATGGCTACACCTTC. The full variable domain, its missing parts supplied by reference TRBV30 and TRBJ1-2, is SQTIHQWPATLVQPVGSPLSLECTVEGTSNPNLYWYRQAAGRGLQLLFYSVGIGQISSEVPQNLSASRPQDRQFILSSKKLLLSDSGFYLCAWSVGGKKNYGYTFGSGTRLTVV.

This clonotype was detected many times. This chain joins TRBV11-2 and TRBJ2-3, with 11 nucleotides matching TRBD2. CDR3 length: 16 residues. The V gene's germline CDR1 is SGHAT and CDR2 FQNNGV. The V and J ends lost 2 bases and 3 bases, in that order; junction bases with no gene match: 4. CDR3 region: CASSLIAGGVTDTQYF. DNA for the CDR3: TGTGCCAGCAGCTTAATAGCGGGAGGGGTTACAGATACGCAGTATTTT. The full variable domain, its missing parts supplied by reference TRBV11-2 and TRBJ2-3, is EAGVAQSPRYKIIEKRQSVAFWCNPISGHATLYWYQQILGQGPKLLIQFQNNGVVDDSQLPKDRFSAERLKGVDSTLKIQPAKLEDSAVYLCASSLIAGGVTDTQYFGPGTRLTVL.

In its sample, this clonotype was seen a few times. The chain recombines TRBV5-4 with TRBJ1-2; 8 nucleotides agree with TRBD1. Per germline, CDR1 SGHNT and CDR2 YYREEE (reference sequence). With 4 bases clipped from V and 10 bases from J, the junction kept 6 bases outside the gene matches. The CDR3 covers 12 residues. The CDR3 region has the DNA TGTGCCAGCAGCGCGGGGACAGGCCTCTACACCTTC. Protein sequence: CASSAGTGLYTF.

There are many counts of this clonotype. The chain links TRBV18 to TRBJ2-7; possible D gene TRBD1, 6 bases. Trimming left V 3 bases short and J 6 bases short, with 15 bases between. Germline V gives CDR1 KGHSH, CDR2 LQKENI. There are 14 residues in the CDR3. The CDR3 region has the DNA TGTGCCAGCTCACCGCGCGGACAGTTCGCCGAGCAGTACTTC. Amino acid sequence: CASSPRGQFAEQYF.

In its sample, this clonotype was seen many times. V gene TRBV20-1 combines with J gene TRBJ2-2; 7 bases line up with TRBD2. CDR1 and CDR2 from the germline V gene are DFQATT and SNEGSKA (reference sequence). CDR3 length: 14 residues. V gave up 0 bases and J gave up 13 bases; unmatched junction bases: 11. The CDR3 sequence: CSARDGREVLGLFF. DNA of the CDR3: TGCAGTGCTAGAGATGGGAGGGAGGTACTTGGGCTGTTTTTT.

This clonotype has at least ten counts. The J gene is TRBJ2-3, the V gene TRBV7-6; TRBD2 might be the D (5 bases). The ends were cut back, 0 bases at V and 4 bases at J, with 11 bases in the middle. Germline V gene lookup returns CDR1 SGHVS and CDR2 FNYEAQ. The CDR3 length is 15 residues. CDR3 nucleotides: TGTGCCAGCAGCTTAGCGGGAGTCGGTGCAGATACGCAGTATTTT. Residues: CASSLAGVGADTQYF.

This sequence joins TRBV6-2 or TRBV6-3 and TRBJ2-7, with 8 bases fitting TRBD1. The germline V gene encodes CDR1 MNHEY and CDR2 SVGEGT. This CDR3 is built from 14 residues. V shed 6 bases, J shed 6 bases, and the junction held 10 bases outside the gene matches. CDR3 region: CASRTIKTGAEQYF. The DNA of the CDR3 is TGTGCCAGCAGAACCATAAAGACAGGGGCCGAGCAGTACTTC.

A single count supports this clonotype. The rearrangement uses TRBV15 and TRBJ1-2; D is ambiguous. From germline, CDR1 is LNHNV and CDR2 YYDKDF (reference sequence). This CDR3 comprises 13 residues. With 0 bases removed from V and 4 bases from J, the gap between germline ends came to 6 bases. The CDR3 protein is CATSRDRSYGYTF. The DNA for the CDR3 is TGTGCCACCAGCAGAGACCGTAGCTATGGCTACACCTTC.

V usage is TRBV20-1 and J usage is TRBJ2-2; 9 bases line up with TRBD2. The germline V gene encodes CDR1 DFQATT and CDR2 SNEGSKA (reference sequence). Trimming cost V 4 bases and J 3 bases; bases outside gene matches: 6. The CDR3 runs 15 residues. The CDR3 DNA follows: TGCAGTGCTAAGAGGGGCGGGAGGGACACCGGGGAGCTGTTTTTT. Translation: CSAKRGGRDTGELFF.

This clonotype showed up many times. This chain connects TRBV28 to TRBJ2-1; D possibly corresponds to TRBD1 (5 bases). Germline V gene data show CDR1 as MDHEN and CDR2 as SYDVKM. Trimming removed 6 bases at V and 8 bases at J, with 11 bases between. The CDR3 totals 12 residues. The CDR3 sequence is CASSQGLDEQFF. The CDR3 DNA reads TGTGCCAGCAGCCAGGGCCTCGATGAGCAGTTCTTC. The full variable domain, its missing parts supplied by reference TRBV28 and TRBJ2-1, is DVKVTQSSRYLVKRTGEKVFLECVQDMDHENMFWYRQDPGLGLRLIYFSYDVKMKEKGDIPEGYSVSREKKERFSLILESASTNQTSMYLCASSQGLDEQFFGPGTRLTVL.

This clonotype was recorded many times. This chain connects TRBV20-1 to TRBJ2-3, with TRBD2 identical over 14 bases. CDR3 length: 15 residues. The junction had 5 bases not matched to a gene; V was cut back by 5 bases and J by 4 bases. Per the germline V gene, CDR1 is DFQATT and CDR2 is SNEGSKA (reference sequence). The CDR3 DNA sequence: TGCAGTGCTGAGGGGACTAGCGGGAGTGCAGATACGCAGTATTTT. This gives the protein CSAEGTSGSADTQYF.

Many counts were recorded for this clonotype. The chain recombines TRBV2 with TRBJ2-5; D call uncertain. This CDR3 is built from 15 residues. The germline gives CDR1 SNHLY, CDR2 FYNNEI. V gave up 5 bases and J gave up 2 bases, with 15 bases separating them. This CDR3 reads CASSQDGEQQETQYF. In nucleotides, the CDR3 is TGTGCCAGCAGTCAAGACGGCGAGCAACAAGAGACCCAGTACTTC. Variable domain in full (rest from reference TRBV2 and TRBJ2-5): EPEVTQTPSHQVTQMGQEVILRCVPISNHLYFYWYRQILGQKVEFLVSFYNNEISEKSEIFDDQFSVERPDGSNFTLKIRSTKLEDSAMYFCASSQDGEQQETQYFGPGTRLLVL.